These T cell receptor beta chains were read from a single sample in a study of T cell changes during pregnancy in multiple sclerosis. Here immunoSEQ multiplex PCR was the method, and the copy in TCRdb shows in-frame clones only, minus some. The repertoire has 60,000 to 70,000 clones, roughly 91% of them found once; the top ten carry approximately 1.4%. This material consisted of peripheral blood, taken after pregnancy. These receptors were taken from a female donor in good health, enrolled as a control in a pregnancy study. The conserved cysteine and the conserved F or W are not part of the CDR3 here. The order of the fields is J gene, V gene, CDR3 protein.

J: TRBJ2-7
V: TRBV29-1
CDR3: SVVLTGAGEQY

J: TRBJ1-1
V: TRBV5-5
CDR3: ASSLPSRDKTF

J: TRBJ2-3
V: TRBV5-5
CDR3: ASTGRRGEDTQY

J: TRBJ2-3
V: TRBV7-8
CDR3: ASSWQGLAGADTQY

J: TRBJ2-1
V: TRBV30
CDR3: AWSASNEQF

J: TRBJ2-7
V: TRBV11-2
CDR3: ASSTRTGIYEQY

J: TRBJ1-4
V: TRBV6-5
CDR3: ASTMGQSGEKLF

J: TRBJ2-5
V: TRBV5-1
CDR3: ASSSGGSGTQY

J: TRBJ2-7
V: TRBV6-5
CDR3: ASSAGQGYYEQY

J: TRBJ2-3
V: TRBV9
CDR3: ASSVELAGVRDTQY

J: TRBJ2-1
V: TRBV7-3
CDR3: ASSLDSNVRNEQF

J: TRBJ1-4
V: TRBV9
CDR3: ASSVGMGGGVANEKLF

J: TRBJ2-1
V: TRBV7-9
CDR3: ASSKSGTLYYNEQF

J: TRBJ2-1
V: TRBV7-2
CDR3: ASSLGRAYNEQF

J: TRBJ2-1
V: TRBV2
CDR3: ASRIQVFQF

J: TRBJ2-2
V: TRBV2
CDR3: ASGESTGLGELF

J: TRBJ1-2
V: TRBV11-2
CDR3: ASSLDSQGWGYGYT

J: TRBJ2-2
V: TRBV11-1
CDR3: ASSLRPGNTGELF

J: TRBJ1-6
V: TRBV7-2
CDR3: ASSKGQGLLNSPLH

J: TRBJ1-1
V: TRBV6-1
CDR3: ASSGAMNTEAF

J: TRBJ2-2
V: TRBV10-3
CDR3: AITPAGVPDGELF

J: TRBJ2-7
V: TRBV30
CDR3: AWRTVSSYEQY

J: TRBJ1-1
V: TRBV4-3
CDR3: ASSQNGGDGTEAF

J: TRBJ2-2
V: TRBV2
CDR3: ASSDLLAGGRGTGELF

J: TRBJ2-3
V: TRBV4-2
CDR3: ASSLDRDTQY

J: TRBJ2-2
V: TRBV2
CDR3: ASSGQGAGELF

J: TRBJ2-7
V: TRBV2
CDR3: ASTEGRGFEQY

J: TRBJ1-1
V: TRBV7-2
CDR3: ASSVGRTEAF

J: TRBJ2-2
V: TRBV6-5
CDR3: ASSLTDRGVGELF

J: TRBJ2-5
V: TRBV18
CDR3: ASSPPPGGPQY

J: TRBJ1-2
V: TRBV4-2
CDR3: ASSQEAGKRGINGYT

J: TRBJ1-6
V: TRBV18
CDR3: ASSPSGQTSYNSPLH

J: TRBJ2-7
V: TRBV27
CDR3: ASTSGGLTYEQY

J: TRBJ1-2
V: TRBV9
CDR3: ASTSEDRVGIYGYT

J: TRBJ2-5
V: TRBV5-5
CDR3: ASSLVWQGWETQY

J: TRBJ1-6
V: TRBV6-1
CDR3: ASSETLSGTGYSPLH

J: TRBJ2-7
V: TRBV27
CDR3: ASSPRGSSYEQY

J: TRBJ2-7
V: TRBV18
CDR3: ASSPTLVGRGGYEQY

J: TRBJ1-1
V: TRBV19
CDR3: ASSKTGGRGTEAF

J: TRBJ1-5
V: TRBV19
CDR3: ASMGRDANQPQH

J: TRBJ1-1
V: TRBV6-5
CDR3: ASISWEFEAF

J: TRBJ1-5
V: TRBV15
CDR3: ATSTLRTGNQPQH

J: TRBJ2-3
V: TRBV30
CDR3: AWSPRLAKSTDTQY

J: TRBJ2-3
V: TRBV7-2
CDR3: ASSLVLAGGWGTDTQY

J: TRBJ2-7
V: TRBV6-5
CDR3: ASATGANYEQY

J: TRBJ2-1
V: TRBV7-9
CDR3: ASRWDILNEQF

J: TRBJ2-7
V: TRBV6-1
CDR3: ASSEVGRGAYEQY

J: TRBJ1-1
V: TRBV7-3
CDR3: ASSEDRGSTEAF

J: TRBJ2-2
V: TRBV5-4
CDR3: ASSSSLGLAGGLELF

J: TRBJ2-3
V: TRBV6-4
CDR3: ASSDSRGGADTQY

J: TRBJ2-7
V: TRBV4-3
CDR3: ASSQVWQGVYEQY

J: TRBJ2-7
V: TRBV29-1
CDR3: SVRGAIYEQY

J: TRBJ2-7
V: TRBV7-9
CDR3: ASSLPRTGRGDEQY

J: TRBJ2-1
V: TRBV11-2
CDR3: ASSLAGGPHEQF

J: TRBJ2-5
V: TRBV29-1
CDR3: SGTDRQETQY

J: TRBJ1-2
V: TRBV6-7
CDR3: ASSCRDRYVEGYGYT

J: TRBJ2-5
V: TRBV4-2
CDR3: ASSQGLAGGGETQY